This TCR beta chain originates from a study of identical twins. The table lists this clonotype with many counts. One entry per CDR3 protein results from TCRdb running MiXCR on the 5' RACE reads. The repertoire has roughly 150,000 distinct CDR3 sequences, roughly 3.5% of them found once; the top ten carry 8.1%. Looked up from germline, CDR1 is SGHVS and CDR2 is FQNEAQ. This CDR3 has 13 residues. Trimming stripped 1 base from V and 7 bases from J, with 11 bases between. This receptor was taken from a man aged 18 to 29 in good health. The V and J genes are TRBV7-8 and TRBJ2-7; possibly TRBD2 for D (5 bases). The source material was memory T cells sorted from blood. This chain's CDR3 is CASSLVALEEQYF. The CDR3, as DNA: TGTGCCAGCAGCTTAGTAGCGCTGGAGGAGCAGTACTTC.